These 9 T cell receptor beta chains were sequenced from one sample in a study of cytomegalovirus exposure and HLA in healthy donors. PCR amplification relied on 60 Vbeta primers (plus 13 Jbeta primers). Some clones are missing from TCRdb's copy, which holds only in-frame ones; the method was immunoSEQ multiplex PCR. The table shows under 200,000 clones, with around 84% occurring only once. What was sequenced was PBMCs. Receptor source: a woman aged 40 to 50 in good health and CMV-seronegative.

The chain links TRBV7-9 to TRBJ2-4, with TRBD2 matching 7 bases. After removal of 3 bases from V and 7 bases from J, the junction contained 6 bases not matched to a gene. Germline CDR1 and CDR2: SEHNR and FQNEAQ (reference sequence). The CDR3 has 14 residues. CDR3 coding DNA: TGTGCCAGCAGCTTGCTTCAGGGAGGGAACATTCAGTACTTC. Translated: CASSLLQGGNIQYF.

This chain links TRBV7-8 with TRBJ1-4, with 10 positions matching TRBD1. Germline trimming cut 5 bases from V and 9 bases from J; bases unmatched to any gene: 9. Germline CDR1 SGHVS, CDR2 FQNEAQ. This CDR3 contains 15 residues. The chain's CDR3 is CASSATPGQGQKLFF. The CDR3 bases are TGTGCCAGCAGCGCAACGCCGGGACAGGGGCAAAAACTGTTTTTT.

This clone was counted between two and nine times. The chain has TRBV5-4 and TRBJ1-6; D not certain. The V and J ends lost 4 bases and 7 bases respectively, with 6 bases between them. This CDR3 contains 12 residues. Looked up from germline, CDR1 is SGHNT and CDR2 is YYREEE (reference sequence). This chain's CDR3 is CASSQANSPLHF. In DNA form, the CDR3 reads TGTGCCAGCAGCCAAGCAAATTCACCCCTCCACTTT.

This clone occurred a few times. This rearrangement joins TRBV2 to TRBJ2-5; a possible D gene is TRBD2 (7 bases). V was trimmed by 4 bases and J by 3 bases, leaving 30 bases between them. The germline V gene encodes CDR1 SNHLY and CDR2 FYNNEI. The CDR3 extends over 20 amino acids. This chain's CDR3 is CASSGGGGARSPSSEETQYF. The CDR3 nucleotides read TGTGCCAGCAGTGGCGGGGGCGGGGCCCGGTCGCCTTCTTCTGAAGAGACCCAGTACTTC.

The CDR3 DNA reads as TGTGCCAGCAGCATCGACAGGGGCGGCTATGGCTACACCTTC. Protein: CASSIDRGGYGYTF. J is TRBJ1-2 and V is TRBV11-2; 8 positions agree with TRBD1. The CDR3 sequence is 14 residues long. Trimming removed 5 bases from V and 4 bases from J; junction bases left unmatched: 6. Germline V gives CDR1 SGHAT, CDR2 FQNNGV.

The chain couples TRBV18 to TRBJ2-7, with TRBD1 identical over 9 bases. CDR3 length equals 15 residues. The V gene's germline CDR1 is KGHSH and CDR2 LQKENI. With V trimmed by 3 bases and J by 6 bases, 9 bases remained unmatched. Here the CDR3 reads CASSPEQGATREQYF. CDR3 coding DNA: TGTGCCAGCTCACCGGAACAGGGGGCTACTCGCGAGCAGTACTTC.

This sequence joins TRBV5-6 and TRBJ1-2; unclear D gene. The ends were cut back, 4 bases at V and 8 bases at J, with 12 bases in the middle. CDR1 and CDR2 (germline): SGHDT, YYEEEE. This CDR3 comprises 12 residues. The CDR3 DNA reads as TGTGCCAGCAGCACGGGTTTAACGGGCTACACCTTC. Translation gives CASSTGLTGYTF.

This clone has a handful of counts. The gene calls are TRBV7-3 and TRBJ2-5; D may be TRBD1 (5 bases). Trimming shortened V by 4 bases and J by 5 bases, and 14 bases separated the two germline ends. Germline lookup yields CDR1 SGHTA and CDR2 FQGTGA. The CDR3 totals 14 residues. CDR3 bases: TGTGCCAGCAGCTCAGGGCAGGGCCGGGAGACCCAGTACTTC. Protein product: CASSSGQGRETQYF.

The rearrangement links TRBV7-7 to TRBJ2-1; TRBD2 agrees at 8 bases. The CDR3 loop spans 13 amino acids. V dropped 5 bases and J dropped 4; count of bases not matched to a gene: 1. The germline V gene has CDR1 SSHAT and CDR2 FNYEAQ (reference sequence). Written as DNA, the CDR3 is TGTGCCAGCAGCCCGGGGGGGTACAATGAGCAGTTCTTC. The encoded protein is CASSPGGYNEQFF.